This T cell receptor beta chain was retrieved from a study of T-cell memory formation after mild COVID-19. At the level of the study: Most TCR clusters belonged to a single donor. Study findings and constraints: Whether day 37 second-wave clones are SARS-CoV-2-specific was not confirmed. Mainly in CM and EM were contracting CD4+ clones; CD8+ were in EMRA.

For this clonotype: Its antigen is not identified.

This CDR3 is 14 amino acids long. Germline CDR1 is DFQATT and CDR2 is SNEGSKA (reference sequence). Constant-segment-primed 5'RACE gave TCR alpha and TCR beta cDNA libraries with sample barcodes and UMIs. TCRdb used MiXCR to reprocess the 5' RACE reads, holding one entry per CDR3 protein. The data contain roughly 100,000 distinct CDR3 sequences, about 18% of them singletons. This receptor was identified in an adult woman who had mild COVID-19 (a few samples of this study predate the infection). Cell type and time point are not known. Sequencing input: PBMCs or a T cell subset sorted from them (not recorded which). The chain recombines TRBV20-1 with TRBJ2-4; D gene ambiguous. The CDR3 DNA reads TGCAGGGCCAACCCTGGGCTAGCCAAAAACATTCAGTACTTC. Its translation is CRANPGLAKNIQYF.